This is a list of T cell receptor beta chains from one sample in a study of beta chain features in type 1 diabetes. Here immunoSEQ multiplex PCR was the method, and the copy in TCRdb shows in-frame clones only, minus some. The table records a few hundred thousand clones, about 11% of them present only once. Sequenced sample: naive CD4+ T cells from blood. The receptor source for this set is a woman in her thirties in good health. The CDR3 runs from the conserved cysteine through the conserved F or W. The order of the fields is J gene, V gene, CDR3 protein.

>TRBJ2-5|TRBV7-7
CASSFGLQETQYF
>TRBJ2-7|TRBV7-6
CASRAGGSSYEQYF
>TRBJ2-6|TRBV7-2
CASSSVQGVSGANVLTF
>TRBJ1-5|TRBV29-1
CSVLQGFNQPQHF
>TRBJ2-5|TRBV7-3
CASSLVRGRLGETQYF
>TRBJ2-6|TRBV7-2
CASSFYSGANVLTF
>TRBJ2-3|TRBV6-5
CASSYDRVSTDTQYF
>TRBJ2-7|TRBV20-1
CSARGGQEQYF
>TRBJ2-7|TRBV13
CASSGQGYEQYF
>TRBJ2-3|TRBV28
CASSFSSGRWDTQYF
>TRBJ1-5|TRBV27
CASSYAGQGRDQPQHF
>TRBJ1-2|TRBV2
CASTAGYGYTF
>TRBJ1-1|TRBV25-1
CASSEPGAGGTEAFF
>TRBJ2-1|TRBV29-1
CSTEGQGDQQFF
>TRBJ2-7|TRBV5-8
CASSGEYEQYF
>TRBJ1-3|TRBV7-2
CASSPLSSSGNTIYF
>TRBJ1-1|TRBV5-4
CASSGGRMNTEAFF
>TRBJ2-1|TRBV18
CASRTDSYNEQFF
>TRBJ2-1|TRBV29-1
CSVALLADYNEQFF
>TRBJ2-6|TRBV7-3
CASSLAGLGANVLTF
>TRBJ1-5|TRBV7-2
CASSLGQGNNQPQHF
>TRBJ2-2|TRBV4-2
CASSQEGTRNGELFF
>TRBJ1-2|TRBV2
CASSEAANGYTF